Below are 18 T cell receptor beta chains sequenced from a single sample in a study of CD4 and CD8 cells across lung adenocarcinoma regions. Via MiXCR, TCRdb re-called the PCR reads, giving one row per CDR3 protein. The sample records tens of thousands of distinct CDR3 sequences, less than 70% being singletons. Input material: CD8+ T cells from the center of a lung tumor. These receptors originate from a female donor with lung adenocarcinoma. The CD4 and CD8 labels of this study may be unreliable.

This clonotype qualifies as medium-sized. Here the CDR3 reads CASTQGDTRLYEQYV. In nucleotides, the CDR3 is TGTGCCAGCACCCAGGGGGACACTAGACTCTACGAGCAGTACGTC. The rearrangement joins TRBV6-1 to TRBJ2-7; 7 nucleotides line up with TRBD1. The CDR3 loop spans 15 amino acids. The V gene end was trimmed by 7 bases and the J gene end by 3 bases; junction bases not matched to a gene: 12. CDR1 and CDR2 (germline): MNHNS, SASEGT.

The CDR3 loop reads CASRDHQGNTGTQYF. Written as DNA, the CDR3 is TGTGCCAGCAGGGACCACCAGGGGAACACAGGGACGCAGTATTTT. This chain joins TRBV6-1 and TRBJ2-2, with a possible D match to TRBD1 (6 bases). The J call may be faulty, since TRBJ2-3 better matches the DNA end. Germline assignment: CDR1 MNHNS and CDR2 SASEGT. This CDR3 contains 15 residues.

This clonotype qualifies as medium-sized. The J gene is TRBJ2-7, the V gene TRBV6-5; 9 bases match TRBD1. Trimming removed 0 bases from V and 3 bases from J; junction bases left unmatched: 3. The CDR3 is 15 amino acids. Germline-derived CDR1 and CDR2 are MNHEY and SVGAGI. CDR3 amino acids: CASSYSKTGGYEQYF. Written as DNA, the CDR3 is TGTGCCAGCAGTTACTCTAAGACAGGGGGCTACGAGCAGTACTTC.

The chain couples TRBV6-5 to TRBJ2-5; 10 bases are shared with TRBD1. Germline values: CDR1 MNHEY, CDR2 SVGAGI. Unmatched junction bases numbered 14, after V lost 2 bases and J lost 8 bases. This CDR3 region has 17 residues. CDR3 in DNA: TGTGCCAGCAGTTACCCGCTGCCCGGGACAGGGGTAGAAACCCAGTACTTC. Translation gives CASSYPLPGTGVETQYF.

The rearrangement links TRBV6-2 or TRBV6-3 to TRBJ2-7; 7 nucleotides match TRBD2. The CDR3 extends over 14 amino acids. Germline lookup yields CDR1 MNHEY and CDR2 SVGEGT. Trimming at V came to 5 bases and at J to 2 bases, leaving 6 bases not matched to a gene. CDR3 region: CASSLAVLAYEQYV. The CDR3 DNA sequence: TGTGCCAGCAGTCTAGCGGTCCTCGCCTACGAGCAGTACGTC.

This chain joins TRBV7-2 and TRBJ2-1; TRBD2 might be the D (5 bases). The end of the DNA fits TRBJ2-7 better, so the J call may be wrong. This CDR3 contains 15 residues. CDR1 is SGHTA and CDR2 is FQGNSA in the germline V gene. CDR3 loop: CASSLEAVGHDTQYF. The CDR3 nucleotides are TGTGCCAGCAGCCTGGAGGCTGTCGGCCACGATACGCAGTACTTC.

V gene TRBV10-1 combines with J gene TRBJ2-3; D could derive from TRBD1 or TRBD2 (5 bases each). Between the trimmed V and J ends, which lost 1 base and 11 bases, there was a span of 19 bases. Germline V lookup: CDR1 WNHNN, CDR2 SYGVQD (reference sequence). This CDR3 is built from 15 residues. The CDR3 DNA sequence: TGCGCCAGCAGTGAGTTGGGACCCCCCCGAGATGAGCAGTATTTT. This codes for CASSELGPPRDEQYF.

A note on this clonotype: An end of the junction differs from the germline gene, which may be a read error. The chain joins TRBV10-1 to TRBJ2-3; no definite D call. Germline V gives CDR1 WNHNN, CDR2 SYGVQD (reference sequence). The CDR3 consists of 14 residues. The CDR3 bases are TGCGCGAGGAGCGCCGGCCGTAACACAGATACGCAGTACTTT. This encodes CARSAGRNTDTQYF.

Details on this clonotype: Mismatch with germline at one junction end may stem from a read error. The chain has TRBV6-1 and TRBJ2-3; 7 nucleotides line up with TRBD2. The germline V gene has CDR1 MNHNS and CDR2 SASEGT. The CDR3 totals 14 residues. The CDR3 DNA reads TGTGCCAGCATGGAGCGGGGTGGCACAGATACGCAGTACTTT. Its translation: CASMERGGTDTQYF.

This chain joins TRBV6-1 and TRBJ2-4, with TRBD2 matching over 8 bases. The CDR3 covers 15 residues. Germline lookup yields CDR1 MNHNS and CDR2 SASEGT. The CDR3 sequence: CSGGMAGGQREIQYF. DNA for the CDR3: TGTTCCGGGGGTATGGCGGGAGGACAGCGGGAGATCCAGTACTTC.

V usage is TRBV25-1 and J usage is TRBJ2-7, with D tentatively TRBD1 or TRBD2 (6 bases each). The CDR3 is 13 amino acids. CDR1 is MGHDK and CDR2 is SYGVNS in the germline V gene. V lost 0 bases, J lost 9 bases, and 12 bases lay in between. CDR3 region: CASSEYMKGGQYF. CDR3 coding DNA: TGTGCCAGCAGTGAATATATGAAGGGGGGGCAGTACTTC.

Remarks on this clonotype: At one of its ends the junction is not consistent with the germline gene, which may arise from a read error. The genes are TRBV6-1 and TRBJ2-3, with 7 bases matching TRBD2. The CDR3 has 14 amino acids. The V gene's germline CDR1 is MNHNS and CDR2 SASEGT. CDR3 sequence reads: CAGRGGSDQGTQYF. In DNA form, the CDR3 reads TGTGCGGGGAGGGGCGGGAGTGACCAAGGTACGCAGTATTTC.

This clonotype is large. The chain employs TRBV10-2 and TRBJ2-3; TRBD2 is a possible D gene (6 bases). V lost 6 bases and J 6 bases, leaving 16 bases between the germline ends. The CDR3 is 14 amino acids. The germline V gene encodes CDR1 WSHSY and CDR2 SAAADI. CDR3 region: CASSESGWGDTQYF. CDR3 nucleotides: TGCGCCAGCAGCGAAAGCGGGTGGGGGGATACGCAGTATTTT.

This clonotype is medium-sized by share. The chain recombines TRBV10-1 with TRBJ2-4; 9 bases are shared with TRBD1. This CDR3 region has 16 residues. Germline CDR1 and CDR2: WNHNN and SYGVQD (reference sequence). V gave up 3 bases and J gave up 0 bases; unmatched junction bases: 3. CDR3 DNA sequence: TGCGCCAGCAGTGACCCGGACAGGGGAGCCAAAAACATTCAGTACTTC. This codes for CASSDPDRGAKNIQYF.

This clonotype was observed many times. The J gene is TRBJ2-5, the V gene TRBV7-2; 7 bases are a match to TRBD1. V dropped 6 bases and J dropped 3; count of bases not matched to a gene: 4. The CDR3 extends over 13 amino acids. Germline V gene lookup returns CDR1 SGHTA and CDR2 FQGNSA. The CDR3 sequence: CASSRDREETQYF. For the CDR3, the DNA is TGTGCCAGCAGTCGAGACAGGGAAGAGACCCAGTACTTC.

This chain connects TRBV6-1 to TRBJ2-1; 7 nucleotides line up with TRBD1. CDR1 and CDR2 (germline): MNHNS, SASEGT. The length of the CDR3 is 13 residues. V trimming: 6 bases; J trimming: 5 bases; junction bases outside the gene matches: 4. CDR3 nucleotides: TGTGCCAGCAGGAGGGACAGAAACAATGAGCAGTTCTTC. It codes for CASRRDRNNEQFF.

This clonotype was detected ten times or more. The rearrangement joins TRBV6-1 to TRBJ1-1; 8 bases are shared with TRBD1. Germline CDR1 and CDR2: MNHNS and SASEGT. The CDR3 is 13 residues long. V lost 4 bases to trimming and J lost 11 bases; unmatched junction nucleotides: 9. As DNA, the CDR3 is TGTGCCAGCAGTGGGACAGGGTGGGTCGTTGCTTTCTTT. Translating it yields CASSGTGWVVAFF.

This clonotype was observed a handful of times. The chain links TRBV27 to TRBJ2-1, with a weak D call TRBD1 (6 bases). Germline V gene data show CDR1 as MNHEY and CDR2 as SMNVEV (reference sequence). The CDR3 runs to 13 residues. Trimming stripped 4 bases from V and 10 bases from J, with 14 bases between. CDR3 amino acids: CASSSWTDNEQFF. The CDR3 DNA reads TGTGCCAGCAGTTCGTGGACAGATAACGAGCAGTTCTTC.